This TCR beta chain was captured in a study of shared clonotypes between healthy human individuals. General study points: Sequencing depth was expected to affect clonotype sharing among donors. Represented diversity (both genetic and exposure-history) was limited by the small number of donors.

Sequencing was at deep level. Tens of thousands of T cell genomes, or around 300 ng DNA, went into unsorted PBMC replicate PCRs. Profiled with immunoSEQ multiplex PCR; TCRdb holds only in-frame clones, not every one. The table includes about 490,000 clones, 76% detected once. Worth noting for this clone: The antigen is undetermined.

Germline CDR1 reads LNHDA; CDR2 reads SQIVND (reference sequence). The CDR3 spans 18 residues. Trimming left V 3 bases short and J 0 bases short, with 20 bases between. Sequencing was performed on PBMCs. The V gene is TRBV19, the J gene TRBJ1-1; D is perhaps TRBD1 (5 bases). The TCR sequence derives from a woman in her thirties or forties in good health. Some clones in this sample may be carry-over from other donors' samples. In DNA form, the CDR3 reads TGTGCCAGTAGTATGCGGACACCGGGGAGGAGAGTGAACACTGAAGCTTTCTTT. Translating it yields CASSMRTPGRRVNTEAFF. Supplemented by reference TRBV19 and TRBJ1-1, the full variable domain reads DGGITQSPKYLFRKEGQNVTLSCEQNLNHDAMYWYRQDPGQGLRLIYYSQIVNDFQKGDIAEGYSVSREKKESFPLTVTSAQKNPTAFYLCASSMRTPGRRVNTEAFFGQGTRLTVV.